This entry lists 29 T cell receptor beta chains sequenced from one sample in a study of T cell changes during pregnancy in multiple sclerosis. Assay: immunoSEQ multiplex PCR; the TCRdb copy retains only in-frame clones and omits some. The table records 60,000 or so clones, about 94% of them present only once. Sequencing was performed on CD4+ T cells from peripheral blood mononuclear cells, taken before pregnancy. The origin of the receptors is a female donor with multiple sclerosis, enrolled in a pregnancy study.

This chain uses TRBV5-4 with TRBJ2-1; 12 nucleotides match TRBD2. Losses at the gene ends were 0 bases for V and 7 bases for J; bases not matched to a gene: 2. The germline V gene has CDR1 SGHNT and CDR2 YYREEE (reference sequence). This CDR3 comprises 15 residues. CDR3 nucleotide sequence: TGTGCCAGCAGCTTGGAGCTAGCGGGGGGGAATGAGCAGTTCTTC. It encodes CASSLELAGGNEQFF.

V is TRBV14 and J is TRBJ1-1; 9 nucleotides agree with TRBD1. Germline-derived CDR1 and CDR2 are SGHDN and FVKESK. The CDR3 has 15 amino acids. V shed 5 bases, J shed 2 bases, and the junction held 6 bases outside the gene matches. The CDR3 sequence: CASSVRQGVNTEAFF. In nucleotides, the CDR3 is TGTGCCAGCAGCGTCCGACAGGGGGTAAACACTGAAGCTTTCTTT. Combining the CDR3 with reference TRBV14 and TRBJ1-1 gives the whole variable domain EAGVTQFPSHSVIEKGQTVTLRCDPISGHDNLYWYRRVMGKEIKFLLHFVKESKQDESGMPNNRFLAERTGGTYSTLKVQPAELEDSGVYFCASSVRQGVNTEAFFGQGTRLTVV.

The V and J genes are TRBV5-5 and TRBJ1-5; maybe TRBD1 (5 bases). Trimming pared 4 bases from V and 1 base from J, leaving 12 bases between. This CDR3 contains 15 residues. CDR1 and CDR2 from the germline V gene are SGHKS and YYEKEE (reference sequence). Here the CDR3 reads CASSGVEGSNQPQHF. The CDR3 DNA reads as TGTGCCAGCAGCGGGGTGGAGGGGAGCAATCAGCCCCAGCATTTT.

The rearrangement links TRBV9 to TRBJ1-1; possibly TRBD1 for D (5 bases). Trimming left V 0 bases short and J 1 base short, with 16 bases between. The CDR3 sequence is 17 residues long. Germline CDR1 and CDR2: SGDLS and YYNGEE. CDR3 amino acids: CASSVDSGRGANTEAFF. CDR3 DNA sequence: TGTGCCAGCAGCGTAGATTCCGGGAGAGGGGCGAACACTGAAGCTTTCTTT.

The rearrangement links TRBV10-3 to TRBJ1-2; the match to TRBD1 covers 8 bases. From germline, CDR1 is ENHRY and CDR2 SYGVKD. The CDR3 is 17 amino acids. V gave up 0 bases and J gave up 7 bases; unmatched junction bases: 13. CDR3: CAISESFGQGSAGGYTF. CDR3 coding DNA: TGTGCCATCAGTGAGTCCTTCGGACAGGGCTCGGCGGGTGGCTACACCTTC.

The V and J genes are TRBV6-6 and TRBJ2-1; D is ambiguous. CDR3 size: 15 residues. V lost 6 bases to trimming and J lost 2 bases, with 14 bases between them. Germline assignment: CDR1 MNHNY and CDR2 SVGAGI (reference sequence). The CDR3 sequence is CASSPLDPTYNEQFF. DNA for the CDR3: TGTGCCAGCAGCCCCCTAGATCCGACCTACAATGAGCAGTTCTTC.

This chain joins TRBV7-2 and TRBJ1-5; 9 bases are shared with TRBD1. Trimming cost V 5 bases and J 1 base; bases outside gene matches: 0. The CDR3 consists of 14 residues. CDR1 and CDR2 from the germline V gene are SGHTA and FQGNSA. The CDR3 region has the DNA TGTGCCAGCAGCGGGACAGGGAGCAATCAGCCCCAGCATTTT. Protein product: CASSGTGSNQPQHF.

This chain connects TRBV19 to TRBJ1-3; 8 nucleotides agree with TRBD1. This CDR3 has 16 residues. V shed 3 bases and J 0 bases; nucleotides not matched to a gene: 4. Germline V gene sequence: CDR1 LNHDA, CDR2 SQIVND (reference sequence). CDR3 sequence: CASSIAQGASGNTIYF. CDR3 DNA sequence: TGTGCCAGTAGTATTGCCCAGGGGGCCTCTGGAAACACCATATATTTT.

This chain joins TRBV9 and TRBJ2-2, with D hard to call. CDR1 is SGDLS, CDR2 YYNGEE, per germline. The V end lost 0 bases, the J end lost 7 bases, and 10 bases lay between the germline ends. The CDR3 extends over 14 amino acids. CDR3 region: CASSVGVEIGELFF. The CDR3 DNA reads TGTGCCAGCAGCGTAGGGGTGGAGATCGGGGAGCTGTTTTTT. The complete variable domain, with remaining parts taken from reference TRBV9 and TRBJ2-2, reads DSGVTQTPKHLITATGQRVTLRCSPRSGDLSVYWYQQSLDQGLQFLIQYYNGEERAKGNILERFSAQQFPDLHSELNLSSLELGDSALYFCASSVGVEIGELFFGEGSRLTVL.

V usage is TRBV9 and J usage is TRBJ2-3; TRBD2 matches at 7 bases. This CDR3 region has 15 residues. Germline CDR1 and CDR2: SGDLS and YYNGEE. J gave up 2 bases and V 0 bases, and 3 bases lay outside the gene matches. The CDR3 here is CASSVVGGHTDTQYF. CDR3 DNA sequence: TGTGCCAGCAGCGTAGTGGGAGGGCACACAGATACGCAGTATTTT.

The V gene is TRBV10-3, the J gene TRBJ2-2; maybe TRBD1 (8 bases). Germline V gives CDR1 ENHRY, CDR2 SYGVKD. The CDR3 runs 14 residues. Deletions cut 6 bases from V and 5 bases from J, with 13 bases between. CDR3 region: CAIRDREGTGELFF. CDR3 nucleotide sequence: TGTGCCATCAGGGACAGGGAGGGGACCGGGGAGCTGTTTTTT.

The chain combines TRBV5-3 with TRBJ2-7; no definite D call. TRBV5-3 is reported as an ORF; its role is uncertain. V dropped 1 base and J dropped 4 bases, with 18 bases sitting between them. The CDR3 extends over 16 amino acids. The CDR3 bases are TGTGCCAGAAGCTTGAACCACCTCCCCGAGGAGTACGAGCAGTACTTC. Translation: CARSLNHLPEEYEQYF.

The chain joins TRBV19 to TRBJ1-5; tentatively, D is TRBD1 (6 bases). Germline lookup yields CDR1 LNHDA and CDR2 SQIVND (reference sequence). The CDR3 spans 16 residues. Trimming cost V 3 bases and J 6 bases, with 18 bases left between them. The DNA of the CDR3 is TGTGCCAGTAGTATCGGGTATAGGCAGGGGTCTCAGCCCCAGCATTTT. Its translation: CASSIGYRQGSQPQHF.

This clone has a single count. The chain links TRBV18 to TRBJ2-1; TRBD1 is a possible D gene (6 bases). The CDR3 consists of 17 residues. From germline, CDR1 is KGHSH and CDR2 LQKENI. The V gene lost 2 bases and the J gene lost 2 bases, with 16 bases spanning the gap. The DNA for the CDR3 is TGTGCCAGCTCACCAATCCGACAGGCAGGGACCTACAATGAGCAGTTCTTC. It yields the protein CASSPIRQAGTYNEQFF.

J is TRBJ2-7 and V is TRBV18; D perhaps matches TRBD2 (6 bases). The V end lost 3 bases, the J end lost 4 bases, and 16 bases lay between the germline ends. Looked up from germline, CDR1 is KGHSH and CDR2 is LQKENI. CDR3 size: 15 residues. This chain's CDR3 is CASSPQVGGSYEQYF. The CDR3, as DNA: TGTGCCAGCTCACCTCAGGTCGGGGGATCTTACGAGCAGTACTTC.

The chain carries TRBV6-6 and TRBJ1-2; 9 bases are shared with TRBD1. Germline CDR1 reads MNHNY; CDR2 reads SVGAGI (reference sequence). The CDR3 runs to 14 residues. The junction had 3 bases not matched to a gene; V was cut back by 2 bases and J by 5 bases. CDR3 sequence (DNA): TGTGCCAGCAGTTACGGGACAGGGACTTATGGCTACACCTTC. This translates into CASSYGTGTYGYTF.

The chain carries TRBV27 and TRBJ2-1; TRBD1 matches 7 bases. Germline V gives CDR1 MNHEY, CDR2 SMNVEV (reference sequence). Trimming took 2 bases from V and 2 from J; bases not matched to a gene: 3. The CDR3 is made up of 15 amino acids. This CDR3 reads CASSLTGTAYNEQFF. As DNA, the CDR3 is TGTGCCAGCAGTTTAACCGGGACAGCCTACAATGAGCAGTTCTTC.

This clone was seen just once. This rearrangement joins TRBV7-2 to TRBJ1-2, with unresolved D. The CDR3 sequence is 14 residues long. Trimming removed 4 bases at V and 6 bases at J, with 15 bases between. Germline values: CDR1 SGHTA, CDR2 FQGNSA. The CDR3 coding sequence is TGTGCCAGCAGCTCTAGGAGCCCACTGAATGGCTACACCTTC. Protein product: CASSSRSPLNGYTF.

The chain employs TRBV7-8 and TRBJ2-7, with a possible D match to TRBD1 (6 bases). CDR1 is SGHVS and CDR2 is FQNEAQ in the germline V gene. Trimming cost V 7 bases and J 5 bases, with 18 bases left between them. The CDR3 contains 14 residues. The CDR3 coding sequence is TGTGCCAGCAAACAGGGACCCTATGGGGACGAGCAGTACTTC. Translated, it gives CASKQGPYGDEQYF.

The V and J genes are TRBV7-9 and TRBJ1-1, with D possibly matching TRBD1 (5 bases). Germline assignment: CDR1 SEHNR and CDR2 FQNEAQ (reference sequence). This CDR3 is built from 15 residues. V shed 5 bases and J shed 1 base, with 14 bases lying between them. The CDR3 DNA sequence: TGTGCCAGCAGCCAGAACAGGCCACAGAACACTGAAGCTTTCTTT. As protein: CASSQNRPQNTEAFF.

The sample holds a few counts of this clone. The V gene is TRBV7-2, the J gene TRBJ2-1, with D perhaps TRBD1 (6 bases). The CDR3 extends over 14 amino acids. V lost 3 bases, J lost 7 bases, and 13 bases lay in between. The V gene's germline CDR1 is SGHTA and CDR2 FQGNSA. The CDR3 DNA sequence: TGTGCCAGCAGCTTGGGGGCCCAGGTGAATGAGCAGTTCTTC. Protein sequence: CASSLGAQVNEQFF.

V and J are TRBV28 and TRBJ1-5, with 7 bases matching TRBD1. V shed 5 bases, J shed 1 base, and the junction held 8 bases outside the gene matches. CDR3 length: 16 amino acids. Germline values: CDR1 MDHEN, CDR2 SYDVKM. DNA for the CDR3: TGTGCCAGCAGTATTATTGGGACAGAAAGCAATCAGCCCCAGCATTTT. Protein sequence: CASSIIGTESNQPQHF.

The V call is TRBV7-6, the J call TRBJ1-1; 8 positions agree with TRBD1. V lost 3 bases and J lost 2; bases outside the gene matches: 2. Per germline, CDR1 SGHVS and CDR2 FNYEAQ. The CDR3 has 14 residues. The CDR3 region is CASSFGQGNTEAFF. CDR3 nucleotides: TGTGCCAGCAGCTTCGGACAGGGCAACACTGAAGCTTTCTTT.

V and J are TRBV11-2 and TRBJ1-4, with D unresolved. The germline V and J ends were trimmed by 7 bases and 8 bases, with 8 bases remaining between them. Germline values: CDR1 SGHAT, CDR2 FQNNGV. CDR3 length: 11 residues. For the CDR3, the DNA is TGTGCCAGCATCGGAGGGGAAAAACTGTTTTTT. Amino acid sequence: CASIGGEKLFF.

CDR3 sequence reads: CASSPITGQMNTEAFF. CDR3 DNA sequence: TGTGCCAGCTCACCAATCACAGGTCAAATGAACACTGAAGCTTTCTTT. The J gene is TRBJ1-1, the V gene TRBV18, with a tentative D call TRBD1 (5 bases). Germline values: CDR1 KGHSH, CDR2 LQKENI. CDR3 length: 16 residues. Trimming removed 2 bases from V and 0 bases from J, with 13 bases in between.

This rearrangement joins TRBV28 to TRBJ1-5; TRBD1 aligns across 12 bases. This CDR3 spans 17 amino acids. V lost 6 bases, J lost 3 bases, and 9 bases stayed unmatched. Germline CDR1 and CDR2: MDHEN and SYDVKM. CDR3 in DNA: TGTGCCAGCAGCTCCAGGGACAGGGGGCTAACCAATCAGCCCCAGCATTTT. Encoded protein: CASSSRDRGLTNQPQHF.

The chain employs TRBV9 and TRBJ2-2; unclear D gene. Trimming stripped 3 bases from V and 2 bases from J, with 5 bases between. Germline V CDR1 and CDR2: SGDLS, YYNGEE. The CDR3 sequence is 13 residues long. The CDR3 DNA reads TGTGCCAGCAGCGCGGTAAACACCGGGGAGCTGTTTTTT. Translation gives CASSAVNTGELFF.

The V and J genes are TRBV6-6 and TRBJ1-5; a weak D match, TRBD1 (5 bases). CDR1 MNHNY and CDR2 SVGAGI come from the germline V gene (reference sequence). V was trimmed by 6 bases and J by 3 bases, leaving 12 bases between them. This CDR3 comprises 14 residues. The CDR3 bases are TGTGCCAGCAGCCCTCGGGGGACCAATCAGCCCCAGCATTTT. Translation: CASSPRGTNQPQHF.

The CDR3 DNA reads as TGTGCCAGCAGCTCCCAAAGCGGGAGGGCCTCCTACGAGCAGTACTTC. The encoded protein is CASSSQSGRASYEQYF. This rearrangement joins TRBV5-6 to TRBJ2-7, with TRBD2 matching over 10 bases. The CDR3 consists of 16 residues. CDR1 SGHDT and CDR2 YYEEEE come from the germline V gene. Trimming took 3 bases from V and 0 from J; bases not matched to a gene: 6.